This T cell receptor (beta chain) was obtained from a study of a mutant IDH1 vaccine in newly diagnosed glioma. Study as a whole: Mean patient age was around 40 years; around 60% were male and approximately 40% female. Prior therapy was radiotherapy, temozolomide, or both; most received both. Regarding the study as a whole: Vaccine-induced immune responses were detected in roughly 92% of patients.

Profiled with immunoSEQ multiplex PCR; TCRdb holds only in-frame clones, not every one. The sample lists some 46,000 clones, 85% to 95% occurring once. Regarding this clone: Its antigen is undetermined.

The time point is: week 35, safety follow-up. Alongside topical imiquimod, each dose of vaccine comprised 300 ug of mutant IDH1 20-mer peptide. The receptor was isolated from a man aged 45-65 years with glioma. This specimen consisted of PBMCs, obtained from a glioma patient whose treatment included an IDH1 peptide vaccine.

CDR3 residues: CASINWDRGPWEQYF. The CDR3 DNA follows: TGTGCCAGCATTAATTGGGACAGGGGGCCTTGGGAGCAGTACTTC. The gene calls are TRBV6-6 and TRBJ2-7, with 12 bases fitting TRBD1. CDR1 and CDR2 (germline): MNHNY, SVGAGI (reference sequence). There are 15 residues in the CDR3. With V trimmed by 7 bases and J by 7 bases, 11 bases remained unmatched.